This T cell receptor (beta chain) originates from a study of blood T cell repertoires in COVID-19. Study-wide context: The United States, Italy and Spain were the sources of the acute and convalescent COVID-19 samples.

Trimming removed 3 bases at V and 12 bases at J, with 15 bases between. Germline V gene sequence: CDR1 MDHEN, CDR2 SYDVKM. The CDR3 length is 14 residues. TCRdb's copy holds only in-frame clones and misses some; the assay was immunoSEQ multiplex PCR. Of over 350,000 clones in the sample, approximately 87% were seen once. Sequencing was carried out using PBMCs or T cells enriched from blood (not recorded which). This clonotype originated in a woman in her forties or fifties who had recovered from COVID-19. This chain links TRBV28 with TRBJ1-6; D remains unclear. The CDR3 sequence: CASSFVSGRGPLHF. CDR3 DNA: TGTGCCAGCAGTTTCGTATCCGGGCGGGGACCCCTCCACTTT.